This TCR beta chain was recovered during a study of graft-versus-host responses after intestinal transplantation. Study-wide results and caveats: Within allografts, high graft-versus-host to host-versus-graft clonal ratios were seen among patients with graft-donor T cell macrochimerism.

Concerning this clone: No antigen is known for it.

Sequencing used immunoSEQ multiplex PCR; TCRdb keeps in-frame clones, though not all of them. Of 90,000 to 100,000 clones in the sample, 90% to 95% were seen once. The TCR sequence derives from a human donor who received an intestinal transplant. Sample: unstimulated CD8+ T cells sorted from spleen or lymph node cells, taken before intestinal transplant.

The CDR3, as DNA: TGTGCCAGCAGCCCCGGACTAGGGTCCTACGAGCAGTACTTC. Translating it yields CASSPGLGSYEQYF. This rearrangement joins TRBV5-4 to TRBJ2-7; 7 positions match TRBD2. The CDR3 contains 14 residues. With V trimmed by 4 bases and J by 1 base, 5 bases remained unmatched. Germline-derived CDR1 and CDR2 are SGHNT and YYREEE (reference sequence).